What follows are 11 T cell receptor beta chains derived from one specimen sequenced in a study of beta chain features in type 1 diabetes. The study reverse transcribed the entire isolated RNA, so it sequenced expressed TCRB transcripts. Profiled with immunoSEQ multiplex PCR; TCRdb holds only in-frame clones, not every one. The table lists about 320,000 clones, 12% to 15% of them singletons. The sample consisted of central memory CD4+ T cells from blood. The receptors here all came from a man between 25 and 39 years old in good health.

The sample holds many counts of this clone. V gene TRBV6-1 combines with J gene TRBJ2-1, with 15 bases identical to TRBD2. Germline V lookup: CDR1 MNHNS, CDR2 SASEGT. This CDR3 has 20 residues. V trimming: 4 bases; J trimming: 0 bases; junction bases outside the gene matches: 10. CDR3 nucleotide sequence: TGTGCCAGCAGTGGGATAACGGGACTAGCGGGAGGCAGCTCCTACAATGAGCAGTTCTTC. As protein: CASSGITGLAGGSSYNEQFF.

This clone turned up a few times. This chain uses TRBV19 with TRBJ2-2; 12 bases match TRBD2. The CDR3 loop spans 15 amino acids. In germline, CDR1 is LNHDA, CDR2 SQIVND (reference sequence). V lost 5 bases to trimming and J lost 7 bases; unmatched junction nucleotides: 5. DNA for the CDR3: TGTGCCAGTAGTCGACTAGCGGGAGATGTCGGGGAGCTGTTTTTT. This translates into CASSRLAGDVGELFF.

This clone was picked up a small number of times. The rearrangement joins TRBV5-1 to TRBJ2-5; 10 bases agree with TRBD2. This CDR3 contains 16 residues. V lost 0 bases and J lost 1; bases outside the gene matches: 3. In germline, CDR1 is SGHRS, CDR2 YFSETQ. Here the CDR3 reads CASSLGPSGSQETQYF. The CDR3 DNA is TGCGCCAGCAGCTTGGGACCTAGCGGGAGCCAAGAGACCCAGTACTTC.

The table lists this clone with a few counts. The chain links TRBV7-2 to TRBJ2-5; 8 positions match TRBD2. With V trimmed by 5 bases and J by 5 bases, 13 bases remained unmatched. The germline V gene encodes CDR1 SGHTA and CDR2 FQGNSA. The CDR3 loop spans 16 amino acids. CDR3 in DNA: TGTGCCAGCAGCCGGACCGGGACTAGGGGGATCGAGACCCAGTACTTC. Its translation: CASSRTGTRGIETQYF.

The chain uses TRBV7-9 and TRBJ1-1; D may be TRBD1 (5 bases). The CDR3 runs 15 residues. V was cut by 5 bases and J by 0 bases, with 13 bases left in between. The germline V gene encodes CDR1 SEHNR and CDR2 FQNEAQ (reference sequence). Written as DNA, the CDR3 is TGTGCCAGCAGCCACGAAAAACAGGTGAACACTGAAGCTTTCTTT. Its translation is CASSHEKQVNTEAFF.

Many counts were recorded for this clone. The chain couples TRBV2 to TRBJ1-2, with no clear D. Germline V gene data show CDR1 as SNHLY and CDR2 as FYNNEI. Trimming pared 4 bases from V and 4 bases from J, leaving 13 bases between. The CDR3 covers 14 residues. This CDR3 is CASSGMGQAYGYTF. CDR3 DNA sequence: TGTGCCAGCAGTGGAATGGGTCAGGCCTATGGCTACACCTTC.

The V call is TRBV6-1, the J call TRBJ2-7; 8 nucleotides agree with TRBD1. The V gene end was trimmed by 4 bases and the J gene end by 2 bases; junction bases not matched to a gene: 4. Germline lookup yields CDR1 MNHNS and CDR2 SASEGT. The CDR3 has 14 residues. DNA of the CDR3: TGTGCCAGCAGTGCCGGGACAGGCACCTACGAGCAGTACGTC. It specifies CASSAGTGTYEQYV.

V usage is TRBV11-3 and J usage is TRBJ2-1, with no clear D. CDR1 is SGHNT, CDR2 YENEEA, per germline. Trimming stripped 2 bases from V and 2 bases from J, with 13 bases between. This CDR3 is built from 16 residues. CDR3 region: CASSLISPGAYNEQFF. The CDR3 DNA is TGTGCCAGCAGCTTAATATCGCCAGGAGCCTACAATGAGCAGTTCTTC.

This clone was counted between two and nine times. Other DNA sequences of this sample code for an identical CDR3. The chain links TRBV6-5 to TRBJ2-3, with D possibly matching TRBD1 (6 bases). This CDR3 has 13 residues. Germline V gene data show CDR1 as MNHEY and CDR2 as SVGAGI. V dropped 2 bases and J dropped 4 bases, with 7 bases sitting between them. Here the CDR3 reads CASSYGGPDTQYF. The CDR3 DNA follows: TGTGCCAGCAGTTACGGGGGCCCAGATACGCAGTATTTT.

The chain combines TRBV18 with TRBJ2-3, with 7 positions matching TRBD2. CDR3 length equals 16 residues. V lost 3 bases to trimming and J lost 4 bases; unmatched junction nucleotides: 10. Germline lookup yields CDR1 KGHSH and CDR2 LQKENI. In DNA form, the CDR3 reads TGTGCCAGCTCACCCCTGACTAGCTCGGTCGCAGATACGCAGTATTTT. It is translated as CASSPLTSSVADTQYF. The full variable domain, rest sourced from reference TRBV18 and TRBJ2-3, is NAGVMQNPRHLVRRRGQEARLRCSPMKGHSHVYWYRQLPEEGLKFMVYLQKENIIDESGMPKERFSAEFPKEGPSILRIQQVVRGDSAAYFCASSPLTSSVADTQYFGPGTRLTVL.

V gene TRBV29-1 combines with J gene TRBJ1-1, with D perhaps TRBD1 (6 bases). The CDR3 length is 14 residues. V was shortened by 3 bases and J by 7 bases, with 18 bases between the two germline ends. Per germline, CDR1 SQVTM and CDR2 ANQGSEA. This CDR3 is CSVDRTMTGDEAFF. The CDR3 bases are TGCAGCGTTGATCGAACCATGACAGGCGATGAAGCTTTCTTT.